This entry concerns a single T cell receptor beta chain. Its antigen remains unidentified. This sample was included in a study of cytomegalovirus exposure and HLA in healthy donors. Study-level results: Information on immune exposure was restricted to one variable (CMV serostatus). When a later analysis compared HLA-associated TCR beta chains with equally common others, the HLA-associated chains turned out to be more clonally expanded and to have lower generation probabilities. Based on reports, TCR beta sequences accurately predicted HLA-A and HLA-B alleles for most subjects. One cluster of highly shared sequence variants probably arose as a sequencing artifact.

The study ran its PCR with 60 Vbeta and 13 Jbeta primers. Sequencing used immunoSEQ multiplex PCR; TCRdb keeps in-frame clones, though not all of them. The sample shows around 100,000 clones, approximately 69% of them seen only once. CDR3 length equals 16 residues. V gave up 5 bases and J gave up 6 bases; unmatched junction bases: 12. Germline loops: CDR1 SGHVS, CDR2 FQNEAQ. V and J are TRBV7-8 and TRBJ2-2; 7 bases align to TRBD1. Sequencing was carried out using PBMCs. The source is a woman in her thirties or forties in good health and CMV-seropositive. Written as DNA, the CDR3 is TGTGCCAGCAGCCCCCAGACGACAGGGAAGGCCGGGGAGCTGTTTTTT. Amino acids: CASSPQTTGKAGELFF.